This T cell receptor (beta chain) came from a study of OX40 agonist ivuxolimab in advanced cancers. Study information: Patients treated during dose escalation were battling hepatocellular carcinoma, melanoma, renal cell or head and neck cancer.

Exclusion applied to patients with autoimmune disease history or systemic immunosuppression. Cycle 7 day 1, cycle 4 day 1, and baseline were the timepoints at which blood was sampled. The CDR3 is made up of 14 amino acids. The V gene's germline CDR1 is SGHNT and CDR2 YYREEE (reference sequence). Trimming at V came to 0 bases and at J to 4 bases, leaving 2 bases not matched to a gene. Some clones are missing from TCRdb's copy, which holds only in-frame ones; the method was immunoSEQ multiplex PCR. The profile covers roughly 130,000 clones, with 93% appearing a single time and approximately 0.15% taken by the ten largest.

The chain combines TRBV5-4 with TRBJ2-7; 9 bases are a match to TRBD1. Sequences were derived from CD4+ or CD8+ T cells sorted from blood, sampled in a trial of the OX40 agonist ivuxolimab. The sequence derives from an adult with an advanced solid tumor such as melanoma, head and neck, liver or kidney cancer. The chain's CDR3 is CASSLDRGRYEQYF. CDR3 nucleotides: TGTGCCAGCAGCTTGGACAGGGGGCGGTACGAGCAGTACTTC.